This is a list of T cell receptor beta chains from one sample in a study of beta chain features in type 1 diabetes. Repertoires were generated with immunoSEQ multiplex PCR, while TCRdb's copy carries only in-frame clones and drops some. The sample includes fewer than 200,000 clones, around 8% of them seen just once. Sequenced sample: central memory CD4+ T cells from blood. The receptor set was obtained from a man younger than 35 in good health. Both conserved end residues are part of each CDR3. D genes are given only for firm matches. Clone sizes are given selectively: once, few, many, or a class where the clone is expanded.

V	size	J	D	DNA	CDR3
TRBV7-2	few	TRBJ2-2	TRBD2	TGTGCCAGCAGCCAAGGGACTAGCGGGAGTCGGGGCACCGGGGAGCTGTTTTTT	CASSQGTSGSRGTGELFF
TRBV5-1	few	TRBJ2-5	NA	TGCGCCAGCAGCTTGGCGGGGTCCCAAGAGACCCAGTACTTC	CASSLAGSQETQYF
TRBV13	many	TRBJ1-2	NA	TGTGCCAGCAGCGAAGGACAGTATGGCTACACCTTC	CASSEGQYGYTF
TRBV10-3	NA	TRBJ2-3	TRBD2	TGTGCCATCAGTGACCCAGCGGGGGGAAACACAGATACGCAGTATTTT	CAISDPAGGNTDTQYF
TRBV19	few	TRBJ1-1	TRBD1	TGTGCCAGTAGTGGGACAGCGGTCACTGAAGCTTTCTTT	CASSGTAVTEAFF
TRBV9	many	TRBJ2-1	NA	TGTGCCAGCAGCGTAGCCGGGAGTATTACAAATGAGCAGTTCTTC	CASSVAGSITNEQFF
TRBV4-2	few	TRBJ1-2	TRBD1	TGTGCCAGCAGCCCTATAGACAGGGAAAACTATGGCTACACCTTC	CASSPIDRENYGYTF
TRBV6-6	NA	TRBJ1-5	NA	TGTGCCAGCAGTCCCCTCCGAACAGGCAATCAGCCCCAGCATTTT	CASSPLRTGNQPQHF
TRBV5-1	NA	TRBJ1-2	NA	TGCGCCAGCAGCTTGGAGCCAGGGGCCAACTATGGCTACACCTTC	CASSLEPGANYGYTF
TRBV4-2	NA	TRBJ2-3	NA	TGTGCCAGCAGCCTTGAAGTCGGGAGTGGCACAGATACGCAGTATTTT	CASSLEVGSGTDTQYF
TRBV2	NA	TRBJ1-5	TRBD1	TGTGCCAGCAGAGACTACAGGGGCGAACAGCCCCAGCATTTT	CASRDYRGEQPQHF
TRBV5-4	NA	TRBJ2-3	NA	TGTGCCAGCAGCTTAGGACTGGCTCACGATACGCAGTATTTT	CASSLGLAHDTQYF
TRBV28	few	TRBJ2-2	NA	TGTGCCAGCTACACCCGGGACACAGGGCTGTTTTTT	CASYTRDTGLFF
TRBV7-3	few	TRBJ2-1	TRBD1	TGTGCCAGCAGCTCATCCGGGACAGGGGCCTACAATGAGCAGTTCTTC	CASSSSGTGAYNEQFF
TRBV7-3	NA	TRBJ1-4	TRBD1	TGTGCCAGCAGCCCGGGAGGGGGCGGTGAAAAACTGTTTTTT	CASSPGGGGEKLFF
TRBV5-1	few	TRBJ2-7	NA	TGCGCCAGCAGCTTTAGTGTCGGGAGCACTACCTACGAGCAGTACTTC	CASSFSVGSTTYEQYF
TRBV25-1	NA	TRBJ2-1	NA	TGTGCCAGCAGACGACAGGACGTATCCTACAATGAGCAGTTCTTC	CASRRQDVSYNEQFF
TRBV7-8	NA	TRBJ2-1	TRBD1	TGTGCCAGCAGCCCAAAGGACAGGTCCTCCTCCTACAATGAGCAGTTCTTC	CASSPKDRSSSYNEQFF
TRBV4-3	few	TRBJ2-7	NA	TGCGCCAGCAGCCAAGTAATAGCGGCTGCCTACGAGCAGTACTTC	CASSQVIAAAYEQYF
TRBV18	NA	TRBJ1-2	NA	TGTGCCAGCTCGGTCGGAGGGGATAGGGCCAACTATGGCTACACCTTC	CASSVGGDRANYGYTF
TRBV7-9	NA	TRBJ1-1	NA	TGTGCCAGCAGCACCCTCCGGGGGGCGGGCACTGAAGCTTTCTTT	CASSTLRGAGTEAFF
TRBV10-2	NA	TRBJ2-2	NA	TGCGCCAGCAGTGAAAAGCGCCTCACCGGGGAGCTGTTTTTT	CASSEKRLTGELFF
TRBV7-2	NA	TRBJ2-2	NA	TGTGCCAGCAGCCCTACCTTACAGACCCTAACCGGGGAGCTGTTTTTT	CASSPTLQTLTGELFF
TRBV5-8	NA	TRBJ2-3	NA	TGTGCCAGCAGCCCACCCCCGGGCAGGAGGAGCACAGATACGCAGTATTTT	CASSPPPGRRSTDTQYF
TRBV7-2	few	TRBJ2-7	NA	TGTGCCAGCAGCTTTTTAACAGGGCAAGCCTACGAGCAGTACTTC	CASSFLTGQAYEQYF
TRBV9	NA	TRBJ2-2	TRBD2	TGTGCCAGCAGGAGACTAGCGGGAGGTGTCGGGGAGCTGTTTTTT	CASRRLAGGVGELFF
TRBV7-9	few	TRBJ2-1	NA	TGTGCCAGCAGCTTAGAGGACGGGACCTACAATGAGCAGTTCTTC	CASSLEDGTYNEQFF
TRBV7-2	NA	TRBJ2-3	NA	TGTGCCAGCAGCTATGCGTTCGTTCACACAGATACGCAGTATTTT	CASSYAFVHTDTQYF
TRBV28	NA	TRBJ1-4	TRBD1	TGTGCCAGCAGAATTGGACAGGGTCCATCGCCGAATGAAAAACTGTTTTTT	CASRIGQGPSPNEKLFF
TRBV11-1	NA	TRBJ2-6	NA	TGTGCCAGCAGCTTATATGGGGCCAACGTCCTGACTTTC	CASSLYGANVLTF
TRBV6-5	NA	TRBJ1-1	TRBD1	TGTGCCAGCAGCATGGGACAGGGCGCAAGAACTGAAGCTTTCTTT	CASSMGQGARTEAFF
TRBV5-1	few	TRBJ2-2	NA	TGCGCCAGCAGCTTGGGTTTAGCTGGGGAGCTGTTTTTT	CASSLGLAGELFF
TRBV19	few	TRBJ2-5	TRBD2	TGTGCCAGTAGAAACCCGGGGGGAGAGACCCAGTACTTC	CASRNPGGETQYF
TRBV27	few	TRBJ2-7	TRBD1	TGTGCCAGCAGCAGGGACAGGACCTACGAGCAGTACTTC	CASSRDRTYEQYF
TRBV27	NA	TRBJ2-5	NA	TGTGCCAGCAGCCATTACCAAGAGACCCAGTACTTC	CASSHYQETQYF
TRBV7-2	NA	TRBJ2-5	NA	TGTGCCAGCAGCTTAGGCTCGAACGAGGGCCAGTACTTC	CASSLGSNEGQYF
TRBV28	NA	TRBJ1-3	NA	TGTGCCAGCACCTCCCCTCATGATGGGGAGGGAAACACCATATATTTT	CASTSPHDGEGNTIYF
TRBV2	few	TRBJ2-7	NA	TGTGCCAGCAGTGGGCTAGCAAGTGAAGAGCAGTACTTC	CASSGLASEEQYF
TRBV7-6	NA	TRBJ2-1	TRBD2	TGTGCCAGCAGTTTAAGACCCGGGACTAGCGGGGACCCCACCTACAATGAGCAGTTCTTC	CASSLRPGTSGDPTYNEQFF
TRBV29-1	NA	TRBJ1-2	TRBD1	TGCAGCGTTGGGGACGGACAGGGGTTAGGCTACACCTTC	CSVGDGQGLGYTF
TRBV5-4	few	TRBJ2-7	TRBD1	TGTGCCAGCAGCCGACAGGGGGCGAGAGAGCAGTACTTC	CASSRQGAREQYF
TRBV6-5	few	TRBJ2-7	TRBD2	TGTGCCAGCAGTTACGGGGGGGGCTCCTACGAGCAGTACTTC	CASSYGGGSYEQYF
TRBV29-1	NA	TRBJ1-6	TRBD1	TGCAGCTATCGGACAGGGAGTGCTTCACCCCTCCACTTT	CSYRTGSASPLHF
TRBV4-3	NA	TRBJ2-7	NA	TGCGCCAGCAGCCAAGATCAGGCCTACGAGCAGTACTTC	CASSQDQAYEQYF
TRBV28	many	TRBJ2-3	TRBD2	TGTGCCAGCAGAACCACGGGACTAGCGGGGGTCACAGATACGCAGTATTTT	CASRTTGLAGVTDTQYF
TRBV7-3	NA	TRBJ1-1	NA	TGTGCCAGCAGCTTAACCGTGAACACTGAAGCTTTCTTT	CASSLTVNTEAFF
TRBV30	few	TRBJ1-1	TRBD1	TGTGCCTGGAGTCCAGGGACAGGGGTAGGCACTGAAGCTTTCTTT	CAWSPGTGVGTEAFF
TRBV7-9	few	TRBJ2-2	NA	TGTGCCAGCAGCAACCGGGGGGAGCTGTTTTTT	CASSNRGELFF
TRBV29-1	NA	TRBJ2-1	NA	TGCAGCTTCCATAGCGGCAGCTCCTACAATGAGCAGTTCTTC	CSFHSGSSYNEQFF
TRBV27	NA	TRBJ1-2	NA	TGTGCCAGCTTCCCCAGAAACAGGGACGACGGAGGCTACACCTTC	CASFPRNRDDGGYTF
TRBV18	few	TRBJ2-5	TRBD2	TGTGCCAGCTCACCACCGTCGCGACTAGCGAAAGAGACCCAGTACTTC	CASSPPSRLAKETQYF
TRBV4-3	few	TRBJ1-5	TRBD1	TGCGCCAGCAGCCAAGACGGACAGGGGAGACAGCCCCAGCATTTT	CASSQDGQGRQPQHF